This section outlines one T cell receptor (beta chain) sequence together with its context. This clone has more than one count but fewer than ten. Its recognized antigen is unknown. No base quality values were provided; no much bigger clone lies one nucleotide off. Each collaborating institution followed its own protocols to collect whole blood in K2EDTA tubes. Collaborator samples were shipped for TCRbeta analysis as frozen whole blood, isolated PBMCs, or DNA extracted from either sample type. The immunoSEQ Assay, a bias-controlled multiplex PCR, was used to amplify TCRbeta CDR3 regions from genomic DNA. Concerning the study's data processing: Nucleated cell counts per sample were estimated from amplification of reference gene primers within the assay. Sequence reads were collapsed and filtered to measure the absolute abundance of every unique TCRbeta CDR3 rearrangement. Productive Simpson clonality was computed per sample as the square root of Simpson's diversity index over productive rearrangements. This immuneACCESS table, as held by TCRdb, lists in-frame sequences with V and J called but not all clones. Of the missing ones, under half trace to an unresolved V gene in checked studies; the others have no known cause. The D gene and trimming were derived from the DNA, and the V and J assignments and clone size from that table. The sample yields about 260,000 clones; around nine tenths were counted once. About 2.1% of the sample rests with the top ten.

This sample stems from a study of blood T cell repertoires in COVID-19 (dated by TCRdb to 2020 to 2021). Turning to the overall study: Samples covering the acute and convalescent phases of COVID-19 were provided by collaborators in the United States, Italy and Spain. The prospective study material was composed of cDNA or gDNA derived from T cells, B-cell-depleted T cells, or PBMCs. Deeply sampled blood TCRbeta repertoires from subjects exposed to, actively infected with, or recovered from COVID-19 were included in the dataset. The repertoires were made available in a free public database intended to serve as a resource for research on the immune response to SARS-CoV-2. The samples were drawn from two sources: the first 160 participants of the ongoing ImmuneRACE study, and over 1,000 subjects contributed by 6 global collaborators. Nearly every sample came with metadata listing a de-identified subject ID, COVID-19 status, age in years and sex. Where HLA class I and class II types were available, the types were taken from metadata supplied by the sample provider, not from assay-based typing.

The germline ends are 22 bases apart after V is trimmed by 3 bases and J by 7 bases. CDR1 is given as SGHNT and CDR2 as YYREEE, both from the germline V gene (reference sequence). Its CDR3 holds 16 amino acids, cysteine through phenylalanine. Only CDR3 DNA remains: 48 bases, in frame from the first base. Beyond this particular receptor, the publication reports: Clinical and demographic metadata were provided uncurated, with the amount varying by source and participant.

In this chain, TRBV5-4 is recombined with TRBJ1-1; a confident D gene designation cannot be given. This TCR was recovered from a man aged 25-45 years with active or convalescent COVID-19. Sequencing input: peripheral blood. The CDR3 region: CASSSDEGSHTVEAFF. The DNA sequence is as follows: TGTGCCAGCAGCTCGGACGAGGGTTCCCACACCGTTGAAGCTTTCTTT.